The 23 T cell receptor beta chains presented below share a single source sample, sequenced in a study of shared clonotypes between healthy human individuals. This table comes from immunoSEQ multiplex PCR, and its TCRdb copy is limited to in-frame clones, with some not included. The sample yields roughly 660,000 clones, roughly 91% seen once. The material sequenced was memory CD8+ T cells from PBMCs. Regarding subset: CD45RO+ cells pooled with CCR7-negative TemRA cells. The source of these receptors is a man aged 18 to 35 in good health. Some clones in this sample may be carry-over from other donors' samples.

This clone was detected once. The J gene is TRBJ2-6, the V gene TRBV19; no clear D. The germline V gene has CDR1 LNHDA and CDR2 SQIVND (reference sequence). The CDR3 length is 15 residues. Trimming stripped 5 bases from V and 0 bases from J, with 8 bases between. The CDR3 region has the DNA TGTGCCAGTAGTTCGCACAGCTCTGGGGCCAACGTCCTGACTTTC. Residues: CASSSHSSGANVLTF.

The rearrangement links TRBV9 to TRBJ2-3; TRBD1 might be the D (5 bases). The CDR3 has 15 residues. Germline CDR1 reads SGDLS; CDR2 reads YYNGEE. Trimming cost V 2 bases and J 3 bases, with 13 bases left between them. CDR3 region: CASSVARDGTDTQYF. In DNA form, the CDR3 reads TGTGCCAGCAGCGTTGCCAGGGATGGGACAGATACGCAGTATTTT.

V and J are TRBV2 and TRBJ1-1; D uncertain. This CDR3 contains 12 residues. The germline V gene encodes CDR1 SNHLY and CDR2 FYNNEI. Trimming stripped 1 base from V and 8 bases from J, with 8 bases between. The CDR3 DNA reads as TGTGCCAGCAGTGAAGGGGCAGTCGAAGCTTTCTTT. Its protein is CASSEGAVEAFF.

V gene TRBV7-9 combines with J gene TRBJ2-7, with 10 bases that match TRBD2. This CDR3 region has 14 residues. In germline, CDR1 is SEHNR, CDR2 FQNEAQ (reference sequence). V trimming: 4 bases; J trimming: 3 bases; junction bases outside the gene matches: 3. The CDR3 coding sequence is TGTGCCAGCAGCTCTAGCGGGAGTAACTACGAGCAGTACTTC. Translation gives CASSSSGSNYEQYF.

V and J are TRBV19 and TRBJ2-7, with D possibly matching TRBD2 (5 bases). The CDR3 length is 13 residues. CDR1 and CDR2 (germline): LNHDA, SQIVND (reference sequence). V dropped 8 bases and J dropped 7 bases, with 18 bases sitting between them. The CDR3 coding sequence is TGTGCCAGTTCTACTCGCCTGGGGAGAGAGCAGTACTTC. This codes for CASSTRLGREQYF.

This clone has a single count. The chain carries TRBV6-5 and TRBJ2-2, with a tentative D call TRBD2 (5 bases). Trimming took 7 bases from V and 8 from J, leaving 17 bases between them. CDR3 length: 14 amino acids. Germline loops: CDR1 MNHEY, CDR2 SVGAGI. CDR3 bases: TGTGCCAGCAAGGGCGGGCTTGTTAATGGGGAGCTGTTTTTT. Encoded protein: CASKGGLVNGELFF.

This clone was observed many times. The chain uses TRBV6-5 and TRBJ2-7, with D possibly TRBD2 on 5 matching bases. Germline V gene sequence: CDR1 MNHEY, CDR2 SVGAGI. Trimming took 7 bases from V and 6 from J, leaving 10 bases between them. The CDR3 has 11 residues. CDR3 region: CASTEGSEQYF. CDR3 nucleotides: TGTGCCAGCACCGAAGGGAGCGAGCAGTACTTC.

The rearrangement joins TRBV5-1 to TRBJ1-2; 10 bases agree with TRBD1. Trimming at V came to 4 bases and at J to 3 bases, leaving 6 bases not matched to a gene. This CDR3 comprises 15 residues. Germline V gene sequence: CDR1 SGHRS, CDR2 YFSETQ. This CDR3 reads CASSLDRGMDYGYTF. The CDR3 DNA sequence: TGCGCCAGCAGCCTGGACAGGGGGATGGACTATGGCTACACCTTC.

This clone occurred once. CDR3 protein: CASSLSVRMNTEAFF. In DNA form, the CDR3 reads TGTGCCAGCAGTTTATCGGTCAGAATGAACACTGAAGCTTTCTTT. The chain has TRBV27 and TRBJ1-1, with D hard to call. CDR3 length: 15 amino acids. The ends were cut back, 0 bases at V and 0 bases at J, with 8 bases in the middle. The germline V gene has CDR1 MNHEY and CDR2 SMNVEV (reference sequence).

Note on this clone: A much more abundant neighbour one base away suggests this may be a read error. The chain joins TRBV27 to TRBJ2-1, with 10 bases matching TRBD2. The CDR3 is 15 amino acids. V gave up 3 bases and J gave up 2 bases; unmatched junction bases: 1. Germline V gene data show CDR1 as MNHEY and CDR2 as SMNVEV (reference sequence). CDR3 bases: TGTGCCAGCAGTTTTGGACTAGCGGCCTACAATGAGCAGTTCTTC. Translating it yields CASSFGLAAYNEQFF.

This chain uses TRBV7-9 with TRBJ1-3; D not certain. Deletions cut 2 bases from V and 7 bases from J, with 0 bases between. The CDR3 has 10 amino acids. CDR1 is SEHNR and CDR2 is FQNEAQ in the germline V gene (reference sequence). The CDR3 sequence is CASSLNTIYF. The CDR3 nucleotides are TGTGCCAGCAGCTTAAACACCATATATTTT.

The V call is TRBV18, the J call TRBJ2-7; D is unresolved. The CDR3 sequence is 14 residues long. The ends were cut back, 2 bases at V and 0 bases at J, with 8 bases in the middle. CDR1 and CDR2 (germline): KGHSH, LQKENI. CDR3 sequence: CASSPGVSSYEQYF. DNA of the CDR3: TGTGCCAGCTCACCAGGGGTGAGCTCCTACGAGCAGTACTTC.

The genes are TRBV9 and TRBJ2-5; 10 bases line up with TRBD1. V shed 4 bases, J shed 5 bases, and the junction held 8 bases outside the gene matches. CDR3 length: 15 amino acids. Looked up from germline, CDR1 is SGDLS and CDR2 is YYNGEE. CDR3 residues: CASSPGTGVGETQYF. The CDR3 DNA reads as TGTGCCAGCAGCCCAGGGACAGGGGTAGGGGAGACCCAGTACTTC.

V and J are TRBV11-2 and TRBJ2-3; no definite D call. Between the trimmed V and J ends, which lost 3 bases and 6 bases, there was a span of 7 bases. The germline V gene encodes CDR1 SGHAT and CDR2 FQNNGV. The CDR3 runs 12 residues. The CDR3 DNA follows: TGTGCCAGCAGCTTGCCCCCTGATACGCAGTATTTT. This codes for CASSLPPDTQYF.

The V call is TRBV10-3, the J call TRBJ1-6, with TRBD1 identical over 8 bases. Per the germline V gene, CDR1 is ENHRY and CDR2 is SYGVKD. The V gene end was trimmed by 6 bases and the J gene end by 8 bases; junction bases not matched to a gene: 9. The CDR3 extends over 15 amino acids. In nucleotides, the CDR3 is TGTGCCATCAGAAGTTCCAGGGGGCTGGATTCACCCCTCCACTTT. Translation: CAIRSSRGLDSPLHF.

The chain combines TRBV9 with TRBJ2-7; D is unresolved. Deletions cut 0 bases from V and 6 bases from J, with 10 bases between. The germline V gene has CDR1 SGDLS and CDR2 YYNGEE. The CDR3 runs to 13 residues. CDR3 in amino acids: CASSVDWNTEQYF. CDR3 bases: TGTGCCAGCAGCGTAGACTGGAACACCGAGCAGTACTTC.

DNA for the CDR3: TGTGCCAGCCGGGTCGATAGCGGGAGAATGGATGAGCAGTTCTTC. Translated: CASRVDSGRMDEQFF. This chain connects TRBV9 to TRBJ2-1; 9 bases align to TRBD2. Per the germline V gene, CDR1 is SGDLS and CDR2 is YYNGEE. Losses at the gene ends were 7 bases for V and 8 bases for J; bases not matched to a gene: 13. The CDR3 is 15 residues long.

V is TRBV28 and J is TRBJ2-2; D unresolved. Per germline, CDR1 MDHEN and CDR2 SYDVKM. Trimming took 2 bases from V and 1 from J, leaving 14 bases between them. This CDR3 spans 17 amino acids. The CDR3: CASSLISLAQNTGELFF. The DNA of the CDR3 is TGTGCCAGCAGTTTAATCTCTCTTGCACAGAACACCGGGGAGCTGTTTTTT. The full variable domain, rest sourced from reference TRBV28 and TRBJ2-2, is DVKVTQSSRYLVKRTGEKVFLECVQDMDHENMFWYRQDPGLGLRLIYFSYDVKMKEKGDIPEGYSVSREKKERFSLILESASTNQTSMYLCASSLISLAQNTGELFFGEGSRLTVL.

Concerning this clone: This sample includes further DNA sequences coding for the same CDR3. This rearrangement joins TRBV4-1 to TRBJ2-7; 8 bases line up with TRBD2. Germline lookup yields CDR1 MGHRA and CDR2 YSYEKL. V lost 1 base to trimming and J lost 2 bases; unmatched junction nucleotides: 7. The CDR3 runs 16 residues. DNA of the CDR3: TGCGCCAGCAGCCAAGGTGCGGGGGGATTCCCCTACGAGCAGTACTTC. Residues: CASSQGAGGFPYEQYF.

V is TRBV5-6 and J is TRBJ2-1, with D maybe TRBD2 (6 bases). Germline CDR1 is SGHDT and CDR2 is YYEEEE. V dropped 1 base and J dropped 7 bases, with 15 bases sitting between them. The CDR3 length is 15 residues. CDR3 residues: CASSLWAGRWNEQFF. The CDR3 bases are TGTGCCAGCAGCTTGTGGGCAGGGAGGTGGAATGAGCAGTTCTTC.

The rearrangement uses TRBV5-1 and TRBJ2-7; 7 bases map to TRBD1. This CDR3 has 13 residues. With V trimmed by 0 bases and J by 6 bases, 3 bases remained unmatched. The germline CDR1 and CDR2 sequences are SGHRS and YFSETQ. The CDR3 sequence: CASSLGQGIEQYF. The DNA of the CDR3 is TGCGCCAGCAGCTTGGGACAGGGTATCGAGCAGTACTTC.

The J gene is TRBJ2-1, the V gene TRBV28; D call uncertain. Trimming pared 5 bases from V and 3 bases from J, leaving 14 bases between. The germline V gene has CDR1 MDHEN and CDR2 SYDVKM. The CDR3 is made up of 15 amino acids. DNA of the CDR3: TGTGCCAGCAGTGGGTCCGATGAATTCTACAATGAGCAGTTCTTC. Protein: CASSGSDEFYNEQFF.

The rearrangement links TRBV6-5 to TRBJ1-3, with D uncertain. The CDR3 runs 14 residues. Per the germline V gene, CDR1 is MNHEY and CDR2 is SVGAGI. Trimming pared 6 bases from V and 0 bases from J, leaving 9 bases between. The CDR3 sequence: CASRGLLSGNTIYF. CDR3 in DNA: TGTGCCAGCAGAGGACTTCTCTCTGGAAACACCATATATTTT.